These 30 T cell receptor beta chains originate from one sample sequenced in a study of T cell repertoires in cytomegalovirus infection. TCRdb fed the reads into MiXCR, producing one record per CDR3 protein. The profile shows 300,000 to 400,000 distinct CDR3 sequences, 25% of them singletons. No antigen is known for these receptors. The specimen comprised cultured PBMCs, sampled from culture after CMV antigen stimulation. All receptors come from a human donor in good health (CMV status not recorded). Some clones in this sample may be carry-over from other donors' samples.

This clonotype was recorded a few times. The chain carries TRBV7-6 and TRBJ2-7, with D possibly matching TRBD2 (5 bases). Deletions cut 5 bases from V and 2 bases from J, with 19 bases between. Germline V lookup: CDR1 SGHVS, CDR2 FNYEAQ. The CDR3 contains 16 residues. Written as DNA, the CDR3 is TGTGCCAGCAGCGCCCAACCGGGATGGGCCCCCTACGAGCAGTACGTC. As protein: CASSAQPGWAPYEQYV.

This clonotype was counted a few times. The J gene is TRBJ1-6, the V gene TRBV20-1, with a weak D call TRBD1 (6 bases). The V and J ends lost 3 bases and 9 bases respectively, with 15 bases between them. The CDR3 loop spans 14 amino acids. CDR1 is DFQATT, CDR2 SNEGSKA, per germline (reference sequence). This CDR3 reads CSARSRTVVSPLHF. The CDR3 coding sequence is TGCAGTGCTAGGAGTCGGACAGTAGTTTCACCCCTCCACTTT.

The chain has TRBV19 and TRBJ2-1, with 11 bases lining up with TRBD2. The CDR3 runs 18 residues. V shed 3 bases and J 4 bases; nucleotides not matched to a gene: 11. Germline V CDR1 and CDR2: LNHDA, SQIVND (reference sequence). The CDR3 sequence: CASSMVLAGVSMYNEQFF. The CDR3, as DNA: TGTGCCAGTAGTATGGTACTAGCGGGAGTTTCTATGTACAATGAGCAGTTCTTC.

This clonotype occurred many times. J is TRBJ2-2 and V is TRBV7-2; 14 bases map to TRBD2. The CDR3 length is 17 residues. Germline loops: CDR1 SGHTA, CDR2 FQGNSA. The V and J ends lost 3 bases and 4 bases, in that order; junction bases with no gene match: 4. The CDR3 nucleotides are TGTGCCAGCAGCTTTGGACTAGCGGGAGGTAGCACCGGGGAGCTGTTTTTT. This sequence encodes CASSFGLAGGSTGELFF.

This clonotype showed up many times. The junction departs from the called germline gene at one end, perhaps through a read error. V and J are TRBV28 and TRBJ1-2; D is uncertain. This CDR3 is 14 amino acids long. CDR1 is MDHEN and CDR2 is SYDVKM in the germline V gene. The CDR3 loop reads CASILRAGMNGYTF. In nucleotides, the CDR3 is TGTGCCAGCATTTTAAGGGCCGGGATGAATGGCTACACCTTC.

This clonotype came up a few times. V usage is TRBV4-1 and J usage is TRBJ2-5; TRBD1 or TRBD2 may be the D gene (5 bases each). The CDR3 has 15 amino acids. V was cut by 1 base and J by 2 bases, with 11 bases left in between. Germline assignment: CDR1 MGHRA and CDR2 YSYEKL. CDR3 in amino acids: CASSQGEGNQETQYF. DNA of the CDR3: TGCGCCAGCAGCCAAGGAGAGGGGAATCAAGAGACCCAGTACTTC.

This clonotype was detected a few times. The chain combines TRBV12-3 or TRBV12-4 with TRBJ2-1, with 9 bases lining up with TRBD2. With V trimmed by 5 bases and J by 9 bases, 8 bases remained unmatched. The CDR3 covers 14 residues. CDR3 nucleotide sequence: TGTGCCAGCAGTCCTGGACTAGCGCAACTTGAGCAGTTCTTC. Its protein product is CASSPGLAQLEQFF.

The J gene is TRBJ1-1, the V gene TRBV24-1, with TRBD1 identical over 7 bases. The V and J ends lost 2 bases and 4 bases, in that order; junction bases with no gene match: 12. CDR1 and CDR2 (germline): KGHDR, SFDVKD. CDR3 size: 17 residues. Here the CDR3 reads CATSDSGETGERTEAFF. Here the CDR3 DNA reads TGTGCCACCAGTGATTCTGGGGAAACAGGGGAGCGCACTGAAGCTTTCTTT.

This clonotype was seen a handful of times. V is TRBV6-1 and J is TRBJ1-5, with D possibly matching TRBD1 (5 bases). The V end lost 4 bases, the J end lost 6 bases, and 13 bases lay between the germline ends. The germline V gene encodes CDR1 MNHNS and CDR2 SASEGT. The CDR3 is 14 amino acids. The CDR3 DNA follows: TGTGCCAGCAGTGCCCAGGGCGGCGGTCAGCCCCAGCATTTT. Protein product: CASSAQGGGQPQHF.

V gene TRBV7-6 combines with J gene TRBJ2-1; D call uncertain. CDR1 and CDR2 from the germline V gene are SGHVS and FNYEAQ. The CDR3 covers 16 residues. V was clipped by 5 bases and J by 0 bases, with 14 bases between them. In nucleotides, the CDR3 is TGTGCCAGCAGCCTCACACCTAAGGGCTCCTACAATGAGCAGTTCTTC. Translating gives CASSLTPKGSYNEQFF. The full variable domain, with the rest looked up from reference TRBV7-6 and TRBJ2-1, is GAGVSQSPRYKVTKRGQDVALRCDPISGHVSLYWYRQALGQGPEFLTYFNYEAQQDKSGLPNDRFSAERPEGSISTLTIQRTEQRDSAMYRCASSLTPKGSYNEQFFGPGTRLTVL.

In its sample, this clonotype was seen many times. The J gene is TRBJ2-5, the V gene TRBV10-2; 8 nucleotides agree with TRBD2. V gave up 6 bases and J gave up 5 bases; unmatched junction bases: 2. The CDR3 loop spans 12 amino acids. Germline loops: CDR1 WSHSY, CDR2 SAAADI. The CDR3 loop is CASRIAGETQYF. The CDR3 DNA reads as TGCGCCAGCAGAATAGCGGGGGAGACCCAGTACTTC.

In this sample, this clonotype turned up a few times. This chain joins TRBV30 and TRBJ1-6, with D possibly matching TRBD1 (6 bases). The CDR3 contains 15 residues. The germline V gene encodes CDR1 GTSNPN and CDR2 SVGIG (reference sequence). With 4 bases removed from V and 10 bases from J, the gap between germline ends came to 20 bases. This chain's CDR3 is CAWTTRGRVGSPLHF. CDR3 DNA sequence: TGTGCCTGGACCACCAGGGGTCGGGTTGGGTCACCCCTCCACTTT.

This clonotype came up a few times. The chain carries TRBV7-2 and TRBJ1-4; 7 bases fit TRBD1. Germline V gene sequence: CDR1 SGHTA, CDR2 FQGNSA. CDR3 length: 16 residues. Germline trimming cut 0 bases from V and 7 bases from J; bases unmatched to any gene: 8. The CDR3: CASSLAVTGQSEKLFF. In nucleotides, the CDR3 is TGTGCCAGCAGCTTAGCGGTCACGGGACAGAGTGAAAAACTGTTTTTT.

This sequence joins TRBV11-3 and TRBJ2-4, with D hard to call. Germline values: CDR1 SGHNT, CDR2 YENEEA. The CDR3 is 15 residues long. V dropped 0 bases and J dropped 6 bases, with 12 bases sitting between them. CDR3 DNA sequence: TGTGCCAGCAGCTTAGATCTAGGTGCGGCAAACATTCAGTACTTC. Residues: CASSLDLGAANIQYF.

The chain is built from TRBV7-3 and TRBJ1-1; D is uncertain. Looked up from germline, CDR1 is SGHTA and CDR2 is FQGTGA. The CDR3 extends over 14 amino acids. V was cut by 5 bases and J by 0 bases, with 10 bases left in between. CDR3 sequence: CASSGEALNTEAFF. CDR3 coding DNA: TGTGCCAGCAGCGGAGAGGCACTGAACACTGAAGCTTTCTTT.

The chain links TRBV9 to TRBJ2-5; D unclear. The V gene lost 0 bases and the J gene lost 5 bases, with 17 bases spanning the gap. The CDR3 has 16 residues. From germline, CDR1 is SGDLS and CDR2 YYNGEE. The CDR3 DNA reads as TGTGCCAGCAGCGTAGGGATTTTTATAGAACCGGAGACCCAGTACTTC. Protein product: CASSVGIFIEPETQYF.

The gene calls are TRBV4-1 and TRBJ2-2; a weak D match, TRBD2 (7 bases). This CDR3 comprises 17 residues. The V gene lost 1 base and the J gene lost 4 bases, with 16 bases spanning the gap. Germline assignment: CDR1 MGHRA and CDR2 YSYEKL. For the CDR3, the DNA is TGCGCCAGCAGCCAAGGGGGGGCCCGGACTAGCACCGGGGAGCTGTTTTTT. Its protein product is CASSQGGARTSTGELFF.

This clonotype was counted ten times or more. V usage is TRBV7-3 and J usage is TRBJ1-2; no clear D. CDR1 and CDR2 (germline): SGHTA, FQGTGA. This CDR3 has 15 residues. The V gene lost 5 bases and the J gene lost 0 bases, with 13 bases spanning the gap. The CDR3 DNA is TGTGCCAGCAGCCTCGGGCCAGACTCTAACTATGGCTACACCTTC. This gives the protein CASSLGPDSNYGYTF.

This clonotype has ten or more counts. This rearrangement joins TRBV7-2 to TRBJ1-5, with TRBD1 matching over 7 bases. Trimming at V came to 0 bases and at J to 3 bases, leaving 2 bases not matched to a gene. Germline CDR1 and CDR2: SGHTA and FQGNSA. This CDR3 contains 15 residues. The CDR3 loop reads CASSLAGQYNQPQHF. The CDR3 DNA is TGTGCCAGCAGCTTAGCGGGACAGTACAATCAGCCCCAGCATTTT.

This chain joins TRBV27 and TRBJ1-4; 9 bases fit TRBD1. The V and J ends lost 6 bases and 5 bases, in that order; junction bases with no gene match: 4. The CDR3 extends over 14 amino acids. In germline, CDR1 is MNHEY, CDR2 SMNVEV (reference sequence). The CDR3 sequence: CASSLTGGNEKLFF. The DNA for the CDR3 is TGTGCCAGCAGCCTGACAGGGGGAAATGAAAAACTGTTTTTT. The full variable domain, completed using reference TRBV27 and TRBJ1-4, is EAQVTQNPRYLITVTGKKLTVTCSQNMNHEYMSWYRQDPGLGLRQIYYSMNVEVTDKGDVPEGYKVSRKEKRNFPLILESPSPNQTSLYFCASSLTGGNEKLFFGSGTQLSVL.

This clonotype was detected a few times. The chain carries TRBV11-3 and TRBJ2-2; 7 positions match TRBD2. The CDR3 runs to 16 residues. The germline V gene has CDR1 SGHNT and CDR2 YENEEA. V gave up 6 bases and J gave up 7 bases; unmatched junction bases: 14. The CDR3 reads CASSPRAGVGHGELFF. The CDR3 nucleotides read TGTGCCAGCAGTCCTCGGGCGGGAGTAGGACACGGGGAGCTGTTTTTT.

This clonotype turned up a few times. CDR3: CATSRGGGRGYTF. The DNA for the CDR3 is TGTGCCACCAGCAGAGGGGGAGGCAGGGGCTACACCTTC. The chain combines TRBV15 with TRBJ1-2; D is undetermined. In germline, CDR1 is LNHNV, CDR2 YYDKDF (reference sequence). The V and J ends lost 1 base and 8 bases respectively, with 11 bases between them. The CDR3 contains 13 residues.

This clonotype was recorded at least ten times. V and J are TRBV7-8 and TRBJ1-2, with D uncertain. The CDR3 contains 11 residues. Between the trimmed V and J ends, which lost 5 bases and 8 bases, there was a span of 9 bases. Germline-derived CDR1 and CDR2 are SGHVS and FQNEAQ. The CDR3 nucleotides are TGTGCCAGCAGCAACGGTGGCGGCTACACCTTC. It codes for CASSNGGGYTF.

This chain uses TRBV7-4 with TRBJ1-6; the D is unclear. The CDR3 has 15 residues. Per the germline V gene, CDR1 is SGHVT and CDR2 is SQSDAQ. Deletions cut 2 bases from V and 7 bases from J, with 12 bases between. The CDR3 sequence: CASSLISGVNSPLHF. The CDR3 DNA reads as TGTGCCAGCAGCTTAATCTCTGGGGTAAATTCACCCCTCCACTTT. Using reference TRBV7-4 and TRBJ1-6 for the parts outside the CDR3, the full variable domain is GAGVSQSPRYKVAKRGRDVALRCDSISGHVTLYWYRQTLGQGSEVLTYSQSDAQRDKSGRPSGRFSAERPERSVSTLKIQRTEQGDSAVYLCASSLISGVNSPLHFGNGTRLTVT.

Many counts were recorded for this clonotype. The CDR3, as DNA: TGTGCCAGCAGGAGTGAACCGGGACAGGGGGCAAACACCATATATTTT. Amino acids: CASRSEPGQGANTIYF. The chain is built from TRBV7-2 and TRBJ1-3; 12 positions match TRBD1. Unmatched junction bases numbered 9, after V lost 6 bases and J lost 6 bases. This CDR3 has 16 amino acids. From germline, CDR1 is SGHTA and CDR2 FQGNSA.

At least ten counts were recorded for this clonotype. V usage is TRBV7-6 and J usage is TRBJ2-1; the match to TRBD1 covers 10 bases. In germline, CDR1 is SGHVS, CDR2 FNYEAQ. This CDR3 is built from 17 residues. The V gene end was trimmed by 2 bases and the J gene end by 1 base; junction bases not matched to a gene: 5. CDR3 amino acids: CASSLLPGQGSYNEQFF. CDR3 coding DNA: TGTGCCAGCAGCTTACTACCGGGACAGGGGTCCTACAATGAGCAGTTCTTC.

At least ten counts were recorded for this clonotype. The chain has TRBV7-6 and TRBJ1-1; D perhaps matches TRBD1 (5 bases). Germline CDR1 is SGHVS and CDR2 is FNYEAQ. The CDR3 length is 13 residues. The V and J ends lost 7 bases and 4 bases respectively, with 13 bases between them. The CDR3 DNA follows: TGTGCCAGCACCATCCGGGGGGGCACTGAAGCTTTCTTT. It is translated as CASTIRGGTEAFF. Drawing the rest from reference TRBV7-6 and TRBJ1-1, the complete variable domain is GAGVSQSPRYKVTKRGQDVALRCDPISGHVSLYWYRQALGQGPEFLTYFNYEAQQDKSGLPNDRFSAERPEGSISTLTIQRTEQRDSAMYRCASTIRGGTEAFFGQGTRLTVV.

This clonotype was seen a few times. The gene calls are TRBV7-3 and TRBJ2-5; TRBD2 agrees at 9 bases. The germline gives CDR1 SGHTA, CDR2 FQGTGA. Trimming cost V 2 bases and J 4 bases; bases outside gene matches: 11. There are 17 residues in the CDR3. CDR3 loop: CASSLGGAGGLGETQYF. The CDR3, as DNA: TGTGCCAGCAGCTTAGGTGGGGCGGGAGGGCTCGGAGAGACCCAGTACTTC.

This clonotype was observed a handful of times. CDR3 DNA sequence: TGTGCCAGCAGTTTATTGCAGGGGAAGTACGAGCAGTACTTC. Its protein is CASSLLQGKYEQYF. The chain couples TRBV28 to TRBJ2-7; D is possibly TRBD1 (6 bases). The germline CDR1 and CDR2 sequences are MDHEN and SYDVKM. Trimming removed 1 base from V and 4 bases from J, with 11 bases in between. The CDR3 runs 14 residues.

This clonotype showed up just a few times. This rearrangement joins TRBV20-1 to TRBJ1-2; D unresolved. The V gene's germline CDR1 is DFQATT and CDR2 SNEGSKA (reference sequence). V lost 5 bases to trimming and J lost 3 bases, with 16 bases between them. The CDR3 runs to 14 residues. CDR3: CSARGFGRYYGYTF. The CDR3 nucleotides are TGCAGTGCTCGTGGTTTCGGTCGGTACTATGGCTACACCTTC.